The source of this T cell receptor beta chain is a study of T cell responses to AZD1222 COVID-19 vaccine. TCRdb's copy holds only in-frame clones and misses some; the assay was immunoSEQ multiplex PCR. In the table there are over 100,000 clones, roughly 90% of which are singletons. CDR3 length: 15 residues. The germline V gene encodes CDR1 LGHDT and CDR2 YNNKEL (reference sequence). V lost 3 bases to trimming and J lost 5 bases; unmatched junction nucleotides: 4. Study results and limitations: Distributed over spike, vaccine-associated CD4 TCRs predominated at 160-218 and 743-854. Per reports, nearly half of all spike-specific TCRs target regions that are unmutated in variants.

A word on this clone: The antigen is unknown.

This receptor was taken from an adult in good health. The chain uses TRBV3-1 (or the pseudogene TRBV3-2) and TRBJ2-3; 11 bases are a match to TRBD2. Source: peripheral blood, taken on day 0 of AZD1222 vaccination. CDR3 amino acids: CASSHSGGARDTQYF. CDR3 coding DNA: TGTGCCAGCAGCCATAGCGGGGGGGCTCGAGATACGCAGTATTTT.